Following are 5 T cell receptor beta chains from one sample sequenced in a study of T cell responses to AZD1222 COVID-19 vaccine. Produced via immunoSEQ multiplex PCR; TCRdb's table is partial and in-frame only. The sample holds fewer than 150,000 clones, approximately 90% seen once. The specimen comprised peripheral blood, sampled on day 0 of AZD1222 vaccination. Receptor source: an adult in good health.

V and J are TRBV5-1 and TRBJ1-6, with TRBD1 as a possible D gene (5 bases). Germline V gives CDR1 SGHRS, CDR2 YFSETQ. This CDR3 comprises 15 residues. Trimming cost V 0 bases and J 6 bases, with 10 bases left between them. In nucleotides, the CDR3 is TGCGCCAGCAGCTTGGTGGGGGTTGGTAATTCACCCCTCCACTTT. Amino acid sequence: CASSLVGVGNSPLHF.

CDR3 bases: TGTGCCAGCAACCCAGGGACTTTCCAAGAGACCCAGTACTTC. Protein sequence: CASNPGTFQETQYF. The chain couples TRBV7-2 to TRBJ2-5, with a tentative D call TRBD2 (6 bases). This CDR3 contains 14 residues. With 7 bases removed from V and 1 base from J, the gap between germline ends came to 13 bases. CDR1 and CDR2 (germline): SGHTA, FQGNSA.

CDR3 coding DNA: TGTGCCAGCAGTTACTTCACGACTGCGACGGAGATGGTGTTCTTC. This sequence encodes CASSYFTTATEMVFF. This rearrangement joins TRBV6-5 to TRBJ2-1; D uncertain. Germline V gene data show CDR1 as MNHEY and CDR2 as SVGAGI. V was pared by 1 base and J by 15 bases, with 22 bases between. This CDR3 contains 15 residues.

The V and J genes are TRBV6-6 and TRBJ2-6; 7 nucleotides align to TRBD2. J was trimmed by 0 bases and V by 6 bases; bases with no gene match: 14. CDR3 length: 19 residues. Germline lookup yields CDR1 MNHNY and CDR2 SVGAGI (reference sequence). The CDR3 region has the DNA TGTGCCAGCAGCCACTGGGGGGGAGGATCGAGCTCTGGGGCCAACGTCCTGACTTTC. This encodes CASSHWGGGSSSGANVLTF.

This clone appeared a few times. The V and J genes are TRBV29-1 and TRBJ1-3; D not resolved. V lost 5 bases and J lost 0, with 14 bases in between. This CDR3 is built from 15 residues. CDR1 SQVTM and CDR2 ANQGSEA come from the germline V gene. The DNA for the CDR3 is TGCAGCGTTAAAGGTGGTCTACTCTCTGGAAACACCATATATTTT. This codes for CSVKGGLLSGNTIYF.